This is a list of T cell receptor beta chains from one sample in a study of T cell responses to AZD1222 COVID-19 vaccine. The repertoire was sequenced with immunoSEQ multiplex PCR; TCRdb's copy has only in-frame clones and lacks some. The sample holds 90,000 to 150,000 clones, 80% to 90% seen once. Sequenced here: peripheral blood, sampled on day 0 of AZD1222 vaccination. These receptor sequences come from an adult in good health. Each CDR3 is given with its conserved first and last residue. The order of the fields is J gene, clone size, D gene, V gene, CDR3 protein, CDR3 DNA. D genes are given only for firm matches. Expanded clones are given a class, and other clones once, few, many or no size at all.

>TRBJ2-3|-|-|TRBV20-1
CSASFNTDTQYF
TGCAGTGCTAGTTTTAACACAGATACGCAGTATTTT
>TRBJ2-1|-|TRBD2|TRBV9
CASSGQPGLNNEQFF
TGTGCCAGCAGCGGACAGCCGGGACTAAACAATGAGCAGTTCTTC
>TRBJ1-2|-|-|TRBV30
CAWSTATGYTF
TGTGCCTGGAGTACAGCCACTGGCTACACCTTC
>TRBJ1-3|-|-|TRBV6-6
CASSYGPAGPGNTIYF
TGTGCCAGCAGTTACGGCCCGGCGGGGCCTGGAAACACCATATATTTT
>TRBJ2-7|-|-|TRBV5-4
CASSLAPGSQYYEQYF
TGTGCCAGCAGCTTGGCCCCAGGGTCCCAATACTACGAGCAGTACTTC
>TRBJ2-7|-|TRBD2|TRBV3-1/TRBV3-2
CASSQESTSGSRTYEQYF
TGTGCCAGCAGCCAAGAGTCTACTAGCGGGAGCCGTACCTACGAGCAGTACTTC
>TRBJ2-1|-|TRBD2|TRBV7-2
CASSLREPSGSYNEQFF
TGTGCCAGCAGCTTAAGAGAACCTAGCGGTTCCTACAATGAGCAGTTCTTC
>TRBJ2-1|-|-|TRBV29-1
CSVDSSAFYNEQFF
TGCAGCGTTGACTCTAGCGCCTTTTACAATGAGCAGTTCTTC
>TRBJ2-5|-|TRBD2|TRBV4-1
CASSQGLAGGGRETQYF
TGCGCCAGCAGCCAAGGACTAGCGGGAGGGGGAAGGGAGACCCAGTACTTC
>TRBJ1-1|-|-|TRBV14
CASSQRLYTEAFF
TGTGCCAGCAGCCAACGCCTTTACACTGAAGCTTTCTTT
>TRBJ1-4|-|-|TRBV3-1/TRBV3-2
CASSQWYQGDEKLFF
TGTGCCAGCAGTCAATGGTACCAGGGAGACGAAAAACTGTTTTTT
>TRBJ2-2|-|TRBD1|TRBV12-3/TRBV12-4
CASSITGGGELFF
TGTGCCAGCAGTATAACAGGGGGCGGGGAGCTGTTTTTT
>TRBJ2-5|-|-|TRBV5-1
CASSLVQGGQETQYF
TGCGCCAGCAGCTTGGTACAGGGAGGCCAAGAGACCCAGTACTTC
>TRBJ2-3|-|TRBD1|TRBV4-1
CASSQEQGALTDTQYF
TGCGCCAGCAGCCAAGAACAGGGGGCCCTCACAGATACGCAGTATTTT
>TRBJ2-1|-|-|TRBV6-5
CASSANFEQFF
TGTGCCAGCAGCGCTAACTTTGAGCAGTTCTTC
>TRBJ1-2|-|TRBD1|TRBV10-3
CAISEAGQDHYGYTF
TGTGCCATCAGTGAGGCGGGACAGGATCACTATGGCTACACCTTC
>TRBJ2-1|few|-|TRBV4-1
CASSQDTEQFF
TGCGCCAGCAGCCAAGATACTGAGCAGTTCTTC
>TRBJ2-5|-|-|TRBV19
CASRPGTQETQYF
TGTGCCAGTAGACCCGGGACTCAAGAGACCCAGTACTTC
>TRBJ2-5|-|-|TRBV28
CASSLVRGQETQYF
TGTGCCAGCAGTTTAGTTCGGGGCCAAGAGACCCAGTACTTC
>TRBJ1-1|-|TRBD1|TRBV6-6
CASSYERQGGTEAFF
TGTGCCAGCAGTTACGAACGACAGGGTGGCACTGAAGCTTTCTTT
>TRBJ2-7|-|TRBD2|TRBV11-2
CASTIPGTSGRSYEQYF
TGTGCCAGCACCATCCCCGGGACTAGCGGGAGATCCTACGAGCAGTACTTC
>TRBJ1-1|-|-|TRBV7-2
CASSLGRVRATEAFF
TGTGCCAGCAGCTTAGGGCGGGTGAGGGCCACTGAAGCTTTCTTT
>TRBJ2-7|-|-|TRBV28
CASTPVGYEQYF
TGTGCCAGCACCCCGGTGGGTTACGAGCAGTACTTC